The rows below give T cell receptor beta chains drawn from one sample of a study of T-cell reconstitution after alpha-beta-depleted transplantation in children. From the PCR reads, TCRdb called clonotypes with MiXCR, one entry per CDR3 protein. The data contain around 600,000 distinct CDR3 sequences, roughly 17% of them singletons. Sequencing used PBMCs from the stem cell graft donor, obtained from the stem cell graft. Source of these receptors: a human donor who donated a stem cell graft to a child with acute myeloid leukemia. CDR3s include the opening cysteine and the closing phenylalanine or tryptophan. The order of the fields is V gene, D gene, clone size, J gene, CDR3 protein, CDR3 DNA. D genes are given only for firm matches. The size field is filled for only some rows; it gives once, few, many or a size class.

TRBV7-8,TRBD1,few,TRBJ2-7,CASSSDRARYEQYF,TGTGCCAGCAGCTCCGACAGGGCCCGCTACGAGCAGTACTTC
TRBV9,NA,NA,TRBJ1-2,CASSVAGGANYGYTF,TGTGCCAGCAGCGTAGCTGGCGGTGCCAACTATGGCTACACCTTC
TRBV7-6,NA,NA,TRBJ2-5,CASSLTYQTPETQYF,TGTGCCAGCAGCTTAACGTACCAAACCCCAGAGACCCAGTACTTC
TRBV20-1,NA,few,TRBJ1-5,CSASRAQRLSNQPQHF,TGCAGTGCTAGTCGGGCCCAGAGACTTAGCAATCAGCCCCAGCATTTT
TRBV25-1,TRBD1,many,TRBJ1-1,CASRLTGMAEAFF,TGTGCCAGCAGGCTGACAGGGATGGCAGAAGCTTTCTTT
TRBV29-1,NA,many,TRBJ2-1,CSVEDGGTPKFF,TGCAGCGTTGAAGATGGGGGGACGCCGAAGTTCTTC
TRBV6-1,NA,many,TRBJ2-1,CASSPLTKALNEQFF,TGTGCCAGCAGCCCCCTGACTAAGGCCCTCAATGAGCAGTTCTTC
TRBV20-1,TRBD2,many,TRBJ2-5,CSAPRPSGGGQETQYF,TGCAGTGCCCCAAGGCCCTCCGGGGGGGGCCAAGAGACCCAGTACTTC
TRBV7-2,TRBD2,few,TRBJ2-5,CASSPLAGGLETQYF,TGTGCCAGCAGCCCATTAGCGGGGGGGTTGGAGACCCAGTACTTC
TRBV7-2,TRBD1,NA,TRBJ2-7,CASSPVTGVYEQYF,TGTGCCAGCAGTCCGGTCACAGGGGTCTACGAGCAGTACTTC
TRBV20-1,NA,many,TRBJ1-1,CSARGGGGGADTEAFF,TGCAGTGCTAGAGGAGGGGGGGGCGGAGCGGACACTGAAGCTTTCTTT
TRBV7-2,NA,few,TRBJ2-7,CASSLLSKGDEQYF,TGTGCCAGCAGCTTACTCAGCAAGGGCGACGAGCAGTACTTC
TRBV12-3/TRBV12-4,NA,NA,TRBJ1-5,CASRQLDSNQPQHF,TGTGCCAGCAGACAGCTGGATAGCAATCAGCCCCAGCATTTT
TRBV7-3,NA,many,TRBJ2-5,CASSLTPGNQETQYF,TGTGCCAGCAGCTTAACCCCAGGGAACCAAGAGACCCAGTACTTC
TRBV24-1,NA,NA,TRBJ2-7,CATSDATRNSYEQYF,TGTGCCACCAGTGATGCGACCCGAAACTCCTACGAGCAGTACTTC
TRBV13,NA,many,TRBJ2-1,CASSRAPFYNEQFF,TGTGCCAGCAGCCGAGCCCCTTTTTACAATGAGCAGTTCTTC
TRBV5-6,NA,many,TRBJ1-5,CASSFLSQPQHF,TGTGCCAGCAGCTTCCTGAGTCAGCCCCAGCATTTT
TRBV5-1,NA,many,TRBJ1-1,CASKMADTEAFF,TGCGCCAGCAAGATGGCGGACACTGAAGCTTTCTTT
TRBV24-1,TRBD1,few,TRBJ2-1,CATSDRDRWRVF,TGTGCCACCAGTGACCGGGACAGGTGGAGGGTCTTC
TRBV20-1,TRBD1,few,TRBJ1-6,CSARDGDRDRYNSPLHF,TGCAGTGCTAGAGATGGGGACCGGGACAGGTATAATTCACCCCTCCACTTT
TRBV20-1,NA,many,TRBJ2-3,CSAGSLGGDTQYF,TGCAGTGCTGGTTCACTAGGAGGGGATACGCAGTATTTT
TRBV5-8,NA,many,TRBJ2-3,CASSLAAGASDTQYF,TGTGCCAGCAGCTTGGCCGCTGGGGCCTCAGATACGCAGTATTTT
TRBV29-1,NA,few,TRBJ2-5,CSVLQQGNQETQYF,TGCAGCGTCCTACAACAGGGAAACCAAGAGACCCAGTACTTC
TRBV20-1,NA,NA,TRBJ1-4,CSARSFQGETNEKLFF,TGCAGTGCTAGATCCTTCCAGGGTGAGACTAATGAAAAACTGTTTTTT
TRBV25-1,NA,many,TRBJ2-3,CASSEWGSGDTQYF,TGTGCCAGCAGTGAATGGGGAAGTGGGGATACGCAGTATTTT
TRBV5-6,TRBD1,many,TRBJ2-3,CASSFQGVRTDTQYF,TGTGCCAGCAGCTTCCAGGGGGTACGCACAGATACGCAGTATTTT
TRBV5-1,NA,NA,TRBJ1-2,CASSLQGAESWVYGYTF,TGCGCCAGCAGCTTGCAGGGCGCGGAATCTTGGGTCTATGGCTACACCTTC
TRBV5-1,NA,NA,TRBJ2-6,CAIRAGSGANVLTF,TGCGCCATTAGGGCAGGGTCTGGGGCCAACGTCCTGACTTTC
TRBV4-3,TRBD1,many,TRBJ1-5,CASSQTGGANQPQHF,TGCGCCAGCAGCCAGACAGGGGGCGCGAATCAGCCCCAGCATTTT
TRBV5-1,NA,once,TRBJ2-6,CASSLVNSPGANVLTF,TGCGCCAGCAGCTTGGTTAACAGTCCTGGGGCCAACGTCCTGACTTTC
TRBV27,NA,few,TRBJ1-2,CASSWGARNYGYTF,TGTGCCAGCAGTTGGGGGGCCCGGAACTATGGCTACACCTTC
TRBV20-1,NA,many,TRBJ1-5,CSARTGVNNQPQHF,TGCAGTGCCCGAACGGGGGTGAACAATCAGCCCCAGCATTTT
TRBV11-1,TRBD1,NA,TRBJ1-2,CASSLAELVGTGGRYGYTF,TGTGCCAGCAGCTTAGCGGAATTGGTCGGGACAGGGGGTCGCTATGGCTACACCTTC
TRBV5-1,TRBD1,many,TRBJ1-1,CASSRQGANTEAFF,TGCGCCAGCAGTAGACAGGGAGCGAACACTGAAGCTTTCTTT
TRBV20-1,NA,many,TRBJ2-1,CSAAGLSGYNEQFF,TGCAGTGCCGCGGGACTCAGCGGGTACAATGAGCAGTTCTTC
TRBV29-1,TRBD2,many,TRBJ2-1,CSTRTSGGTGSYNEQFF,TGCAGCACCCGGACTAGCGGGGGGACGGGCTCCTACAATGAGCAGTTCTTC
TRBV6-5,TRBD1,few,TRBJ1-2,CASSYSSEGAPRGYTF,TGTGCCAGCAGTTACTCGTCCGAGGGGGCTCCAAGGGGCTACACCTTC
TRBV20-1,NA,NA,TRBJ1-4,CSAARTGPTNEKLFF,TGCAGTGCTGCCCGCACAGGGCCCACTAATGAAAAACTGTTTTTT
TRBV7-2,NA,few,TRBJ2-7,CASSLNGGSSYEQYF,TGTGCCAGCAGCTTAAACGGGGGTTCGTCCTACGAGCAGTACTTC
TRBV29-1,TRBD1,many,TRBJ2-2,CSVGQGAGSGELFF,TGCAGCGTTGGACAGGGGGCTGGTTCCGGGGAGCTGTTTTTT
TRBV20-1,NA,many,TRBJ1-2,CSAKYGYTF,TGCAGTGCGAAATATGGCTACACCTTC
TRBV7-8,TRBD2,many,TRBJ2-5,CASSLGLPRETQYF,TGTGCCAGCAGCTTGGGACTACCCAGGGAGACCCAGTACTTC
TRBV12-3/TRBV12-4,NA,many,TRBJ2-2,CASTPESTGELFF,TGTGCCAGCACCCCTGAGTCAACCGGGGAGCTGTTTTTT
TRBV15,NA,few,TRBJ1-5,CATSTLRDPLNQPQHF,TGTGCCACCAGCACCCTCCGGGACCCATTGAATCAGCCCCAGCATTTT
TRBV12-3/TRBV12-4,NA,NA,TRBJ1-5,CASTFDGDQPQHF,TGTGCCAGCACCTTCGACGGCGATCAGCCCCAGCATTTT
TRBV28,NA,NA,TRBJ1-5,CASSWFQGGQPQHF,TGTGCCAGCAGTTGGTTCCAGGGAGGACAGCCCCAGCATTTT
TRBV6-1,NA,few,TRBJ1-2,CASSEAIMRFYGYTF,TGTGCCAGCAGTGAAGCAATCATGAGATTCTATGGCTACACCTTC
TRBV15,TRBD1,many,TRBJ1-5,CATGTGLGNQPQHF,TGTGCCACGGGGACAGGGTTAGGCAATCAGCCCCAGCATTTT
TRBV28,NA,NA,TRBJ1-2,CASSQGLLYGYTF,TGTGCCAGCAGTCAAGGACTGCTGTATGGCTACACCTTC
TRBV27,TRBD1,few,TRBJ1-3,CASRGTGGGFGNTIYF,TGTGCCAGCAGAGGTACAGGGGGCGGATTTGGAAACACCATATATTTT
TRBV5-1,NA,NA,TRBJ2-2,CASSFREDTGELFF,TGCGCCAGCAGCTTTCGGGAAGACACCGGGGAGCTGTTTTTT
TRBV20-1,NA,many,TRBJ1-4,CSAYRSGTTNEKLFF,TGCAGTGCTTACCGTTCGGGCACAACTAATGAAAAACTGTTTTTT